Presented here are 10 T cell receptor beta chains from one specimen sequenced in a study of identical twins. MiXCR was run by TCRdb on the 5' RACE reads, yielding one entry per CDR3 protein. The sample records roughly 150,000 distinct CDR3 sequences, around 3.5% being singletons. Sample: memory T cells sorted from blood. These receptors were taken from a young man in good health.

This clonotype was seen ten or more times. This chain uses TRBV5-4 with TRBJ2-7; D might be TRBD2 (5 bases). This CDR3 spans 16 amino acids. V shed 4 bases and J shed 3 bases, with 20 bases lying between them. Germline V gives CDR1 SGHNT, CDR2 YYREEE (reference sequence). The CDR3 reads CASSPVAGHTVYEQYF. The DNA for the CDR3 is TGTGCCAGCAGCCCGGTGGCGGGTCACACTGTCTACGAGCAGTACTTC.

This clonotype appeared many times. The chain is built from TRBV5-1 and TRBJ2-3; no reliable D call. Germline CDR1 SGHRS, CDR2 YFSETQ. The length of the CDR3 is 13 residues. V was trimmed by 5 bases and J by 1 base, leaving 8 bases between them. DNA for the CDR3: TGCGCCAGCAGAGTGGTTGGCACAGATACGCAGTATTTT. Translated, it gives CASRVVGTDTQYF.

This clonotype came up many times. This chain connects TRBV5-1 to TRBJ1-1; D gene uncertain. Germline V CDR1 and CDR2: SGHRS, YFSETQ. The CDR3 has 13 amino acids. Trimming took off 4 bases at V and 6 bases at J, with 13 bases between the two ends. This CDR3 reads CASSPAPRAEAFF. CDR3 in DNA: TGCGCCAGCAGCCCGGCCCCACGGGCTGAAGCTTTCTTT.

This clonotype occurred many times. The genes are TRBV7-9 and TRBJ1-2; weak D call: TRBD1 (6 bases). The CDR3 has 15 amino acids. CDR1 and CDR2 from the germline V gene are SEHNR and FQNEAQ (reference sequence). The V end was cut by 1 base, the J end by 4 bases, with 13 bases between. The chain's CDR3 is CASSLVHREAYGYTF. As DNA, the CDR3 is TGTGCCAGCAGCTTAGTCCACAGGGAGGCCTATGGCTACACCTTC. The variable domain in full, completed from reference TRBV7-9 and TRBJ1-2, reads DTGVSQNPRHKITKRGQNVTFRCDPISEHNRLYWYRQTLGQGPEFLTYFQNEAQLEKSRLLSDRFSAERPKGSFSTLEIQRTEQGDSAMYLCASSLVHREAYGYTFGSGTRLTVV.

This clonotype was picked up many times. The V gene is TRBV28, the J gene TRBJ2-3; perhaps TRBD1 as D (6 bases). The ends were cut back, 3 bases at V and 3 bases at J, with 10 bases in the middle. Looked up from germline, CDR1 is MDHEN and CDR2 is SYDVKM. This CDR3 has 14 residues. The CDR3 coding sequence is TGTGCCAGCAGTTTGGGACAACTGACAGATACGCAGTATTTT. Protein product: CASSLGQLTDTQYF.

Many counts were recorded for this clonotype. The chain couples TRBV29-1 to TRBJ2-6, with D tentatively TRBD2 (7 bases). This CDR3 region has 15 residues. Between the trimmed V and J ends, which lost 2 bases and 4 bases, there was a span of 12 bases. Germline V gives CDR1 SQVTM, CDR2 ANQGSEA. CDR3 region: CSVEPRGAGANVLTF. DNA of the CDR3: TGCAGCGTTGAACCCCGGGGGGCCGGGGCCAACGTCCTGACTTTC.

Many counts were recorded for this clonotype. The rearrangement joins TRBV2 to TRBJ1-1, with TRBD1 matching 8 bases. This CDR3 comprises 14 residues. Germline CDR1 is SNHLY and CDR2 is FYNNEI. V dropped 6 bases and J dropped 1; count of bases not matched to a gene: 4. The CDR3 sequence is CASSHGQGNTEAFF. For the CDR3, the DNA is TGTGCCAGCAGCCACGGACAGGGGAACACTGAAGCTTTCTTT.

This clonotype was recorded at least ten times. CDR3 nucleotide sequence: TGTGCCAGCAGCTTAGACCCCCTGCCCCGACTAGCGGGAGCCTACGAGCAGTACTTC. Protein product: CASSLDPLPRLAGAYEQYF. This chain uses TRBV11-2 with TRBJ2-7, with 12 bases lining up with TRBD2. This CDR3 is built from 19 residues. Germline V gene lookup returns CDR1 SGHAT and CDR2 FQNNGV. Unmatched junction bases numbered 11, after V lost 0 bases and J lost 2 bases. The whole variable domain, filled in from reference TRBV11-2 and TRBJ2-7, reads EAGVAQSPRYKIIEKRQSVAFWCNPISGHATLYWYQQILGQGPKLLIQFQNNGVVDDSQLPKDRFSAERLKGVDSTLKIQPAKLEDSAVYLCASSLDPLPRLAGAYEQYFGPGTRLTVT.

This clonotype has a count of ten or more. This chain connects TRBV7-2 to TRBJ1-6; TRBD1 matches 7 bases. The junction had 9 bases not matched to a gene; V was cut back by 3 bases and J by 7 bases. Per germline, CDR1 SGHTA and CDR2 FQGNSA. CDR3 length: 16 residues. CDR3 residues: CASSFGTAKGNSPLHF. The DNA of the CDR3 is TGTGCCAGCAGCTTCGGGACAGCAAAGGGGAATTCACCCCTCCACTTT. Using reference TRBV7-2 and TRBJ1-6 for the parts outside the CDR3, the full variable domain is GAGVSQSPSNKVTEKGKDVELRCDPISGHTALYWYRQSLGQGLEFLIYFQGNSAPDKSGLPSDRFSAERTGGSVSTLTIQRTQQEDSAVYLCASSFGTAKGNSPLHFGNGTRLTVT.

This clonotype was counted ten times or more. At one end, the junction sequence differs from germline, possibly due to a read error. V usage is TRBV12-3 or TRBV12-4 and J usage is TRBJ1-5; no reliable D call. CDR3 length: 13 residues. The CDR3: CASSLTDNHPQHF. The CDR3 DNA is TGTGCCAGCAGTTTGACTGATAATCATCCCCAGCATTTT.